This entry concerns a single T cell receptor beta chain. The antigen remains unidentified. The sample belongs to a study of CD8 T cells in ankylosing spondylitis. Quantitative 5'-RACE with molecular barcodes produced the TCR beta libraries. Via MiXCR, TCRdb re-called the 5' RACE reads, giving one row per CDR3 protein. The sample carries 250,000 to 350,000 distinct CDR3 sequences, more than 20% recorded once. Regarding the study as a whole: Reactive arthritis synovial fluid and blood previously showed some of these motif variants. CD8+ cells made up the disease-linked clones, which were relatively rare in peripheral blood. According to the report, clones linked to the disease were significantly enriched in matched synovial fluid samples taken from ankylosing spondylitis patients.

Sample: blood, either unsorted or a sorted T cell fraction (not recorded which). The source of this sequence is a female donor with ankylosing spondylitis or in good health (not recorded which).

The DNA for the CDR3 is TGTGCCAGCAGCCTTAGCCCCACAGGGGGGGTCGGGGAGCTGTTTTTT. Translating gives CASSLSPTGGVGELFF. This chain uses TRBV5-5 with TRBJ2-2; D may be TRBD1 (8 bases). CDR3 length: 16 amino acids. With 4 bases removed from V and 7 bases from J, the gap between germline ends came to 20 bases. Looked up from germline, CDR1 is SGHKS and CDR2 is YYEKEE (reference sequence). The whole variable domain, remainder taken from reference TRBV5-5 and TRBJ2-2, is DAGVTQSPTHLIKTRGQQVTLRCSPISGHKSVSWYQQVLGQGPQFIFQYYEKEERGRGNFPDRFSARQFPNYSSELNVNALLLGDSALYLCASSLSPTGGVGELFFGEGSRLTVL.